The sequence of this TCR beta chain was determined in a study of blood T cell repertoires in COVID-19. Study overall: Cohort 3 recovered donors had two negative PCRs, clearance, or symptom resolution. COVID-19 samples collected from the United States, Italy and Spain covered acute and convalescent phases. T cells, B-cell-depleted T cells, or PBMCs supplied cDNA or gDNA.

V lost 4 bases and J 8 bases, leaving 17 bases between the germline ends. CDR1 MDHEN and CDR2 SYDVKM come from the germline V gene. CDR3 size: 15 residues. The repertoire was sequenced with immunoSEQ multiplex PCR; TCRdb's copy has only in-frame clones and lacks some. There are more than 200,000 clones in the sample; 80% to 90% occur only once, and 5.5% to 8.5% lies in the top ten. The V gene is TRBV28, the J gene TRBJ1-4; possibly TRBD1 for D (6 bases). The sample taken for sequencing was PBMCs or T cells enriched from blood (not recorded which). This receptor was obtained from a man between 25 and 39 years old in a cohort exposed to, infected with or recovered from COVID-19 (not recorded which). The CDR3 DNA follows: TGTGCCAGCAGTTCGGGGGGCTCCCGGGAAGAAAAACTGTTTTTT. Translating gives CASSSGGSREEKLFF.